Listed below are T cell receptor beta chains from one sample, sequenced in a study of blood T cell repertoires in COVID-19. Using immunoSEQ multiplex PCR, the repertoire was profiled, and TCRdb retains in-frame clones only, with some absent. The sample yields 190,000 or so clones, more than 75% seen once. The sample comprised peripheral blood. Receptors were obtained from a woman aged 18-29 years who had recovered from COVID-19. The CDR3 runs from the conserved cysteine through the conserved F or W. The D gene is left open where the match is weak. Expanded clones get a size class; other rows say once, few or many, or leave the size out.

abundance,j_gene,d_gene,v_gene,CDR3nt,CDR3aa
.,TRBJ2-1,TRBD2,TRBV4-1,TGCGCCAGCAGTCGCCCTAGCGGGAGTAACTATGAGCAGTTCTTC,CASSRPSGSNYEQFF
few,TRBJ2-1,TRBD2,TRBV3-1/TRBV3-2,TGTGCCAGCAGCCAAGATCTCCTGACTAGCGGGCTCACCTACAATGAGCAGTTCTTC,CASSQDLLTSGLTYNEQFF
.,TRBJ2-7,TRBD2,TRBV11-1,TGTGCCAGCAGCTTAGCCACAGGACTAGCGGGGACATACGAGCAGTACTTC,CASSLATGLAGTYEQYF
.,TRBJ2-1,.,TRBV6-4,TGTGCCAGCCCCCTCTTGGTGCGGGGTAGTCTCTACAATGAGCAGTTCTTC,CASPLLVRGSLYNEQFF
once,TRBJ2-2,.,TRBV14,TGTGCCAGCAGCCAACAGGGTTGGACCGGGGAGCTGTTTTTT,CASSQQGWTGELFF
.,TRBJ1-3,.,TRBV5-4,TGTGCCAGCAGCTTGGGAAACACTGGAAACACCATATATTTT,CASSLGNTGNTIYF
.,TRBJ1-1,.,TRBV7-2,TGTGCCAGCAGCTTAGCGGGAGGGCCGTACACTGAAGCTTTCTTT,CASSLAGGPYTEAFF
once,TRBJ2-5,TRBD1,TRBV9,TGTGCCAGCAGCGGCTACAGGGGGTTGGAGACCCAGTACTTC,CASSGYRGLETQYF
once,TRBJ2-2,.,TRBV9,TGTGCCAGCAGCGTAGCTACCGGGGAGCTGTTTTTT,CASSVATGELFF
.,TRBJ1-1,.,TRBV19,TGTGCCAGTAGTGCGGTGTTGAACACTGAAGCTTTCTTT,CASSAVLNTEAFF
.,TRBJ1-3,TRBD1,TRBV7-9,TGTGCCAGCAGCTTAGCAGGGACAGCCGGAAACACCATATATTTT,CASSLAGTAGNTIYF
.,TRBJ1-2,TRBD1,TRBV9,TGTGCCAGCAGCGCAAGACAGGGTAACGGGGGCTACACCTTC,CASSARQGNGGYTF
.,TRBJ2-1,.,TRBV6-5,TGTGCCAGCAGTTACTCGACGGGACACCCCTACAATGAGCAGTTCTTC,CASSYSTGHPYNEQFF
.,TRBJ2-2,.,TRBV11-3,TGTGCCAGCAGCCCGGGACTTAGGGACACCGGGGAGCTGTTTTTT,CASSPGLRDTGELFF
.,TRBJ2-1,TRBD1,TRBV5-1,TGCGCCAGCAGCTTGGCCCTGGGACAGCCTGGCTCCTACAATGAGCAGTTCTTC,CASSLALGQPGSYNEQFF
.,TRBJ1-2,TRBD1,TRBV2,TGTGCCAGCAGGGGATTGGACAGGGAAGGTGGCTACACCTTC,CASRGLDREGGYTF
.,TRBJ2-5,TRBD2,TRBV29-1,TGCAGCGTATCTACTAGCGGGTTCACTGGAGAGACCCAGTACTTC,CSVSTSGFTGETQYF
.,TRBJ2-5,TRBD1,TRBV7-9,TGTGCCAGCAGCTTAGACCTTAGGGACAGCCAAGAGACCCAGTACTTC,CASSLDLRDSQETQYF
.,TRBJ2-3,TRBD2,TRBV9,TGTGCCAGCAGCCCCCAAGCGGGATTGCAGTATTTT,CASSPQAGLQYF
.,TRBJ1-1,.,TRBV5-4,TGTGCCAGCAGGCTACAGGGAGACACTGAAGCTTTCTTT,CASRLQGDTEAFF
.,TRBJ1-1,TRBD1,TRBV7-8,TGTGCCAGCAGCTCCTACAAAATGCCCCGGGACAGGGTCTATATCACTGAAGCTTTCTTT,CASSSYKMPRDRVYITEAFF
few,TRBJ1-3,.,TRBV13,TGTGCCAGCAGCTTAGGATGGAGCTCTGGAAACACCATATATTTT,CASSLGWSSGNTIYF
.,TRBJ2-2,TRBD2,TRBV7-8,TGTGCCAGCAGCTTTCAGGGTGGACTAGCGGGGAGGACCGGGGAGCTGTTTTTT,CASSFQGGLAGRTGELFF
.,TRBJ2-1,.,TRBV19,TGTGCCAGTTCCCTCACTCGAAGCTCCTACAATGAGCAGTTCTTC,CASSLTRSSYNEQFF
.,TRBJ2-6,.,TRBV10-3,TGTGCCATCGGTGGGGGGCTCGCTGGGGCCAACGTCCTGACTTTC,CAIGGGLAGANVLTF
.,TRBJ1-5,TRBD1,TRBV2,TGTGCCAGCAGTGACCGGACAGGGGATCAGCCCCAGCATTTT,CASSDRTGDQPQHF
few,TRBJ2-6,TRBD2,TRBV4-3,TGCGCCAGCAGCCAAGATCCTAGCGGTGGCTCTGGGGCCAACGTCCTGACTTTC,CASSQDPSGGSGANVLTF
.,TRBJ2-5,TRBD2,TRBV15,TGTGCCACCAGCGCGACTAGCGGGAGGATCGAGACCCAGTACTTC,CATSATSGRIETQYF
.,TRBJ2-5,TRBD2,TRBV7-6,TGTGCCAGCAGCTTAGCGCTCTCTAGCGGGAGGAGGGAGACCCAGTACTTC,CASSLALSSGRRETQYF
.,TRBJ1-2,TRBD1,TRBV6-4,TGTGCCAGCAGGGACCCGGGACAGGGTTATGGCTACACCTTC,CASRDPGQGYGYTF
.,TRBJ2-7,.,TRBV7-2,TGTGCCAGCAGCTTAGAAGCCACCTACGAGCAGTACTTC,CASSLEATYEQYF
once,TRBJ2-3,TRBD1,TRBV6-2/TRBV6-3,TGTGCCAGCAGTTACGACAGGGGAGAAGTTCGAGATACGCAGTATTTT,CASSYDRGEVRDTQYF
.,TRBJ2-2,TRBD2,TRBV11-2,TGTGCCAGCAGCTATAGCGGGAGTAGGGCCGGGGAGCTGTTTTTT,CASSYSGSRAGELFF
.,TRBJ2-7,TRBD1,TRBV15,TGTGCCACCAGCAGAAACAGGGGGCTCGCCTACGAGCAGTACTTC,CATSRNRGLAYEQYF
.,TRBJ1-1,TRBD1,TRBV6-5,TGTGCCAGCAGCCCACGGGGGACAGTCTATATTGAAGCTTTCTTT,CASSPRGTVYIEAFF
.,TRBJ1-6,TRBD1,TRBV14,TGTGCCAGCAGCCATGACAGGGGGTATAATTCACCCCTCCACTTT,CASSHDRGYNSPLHF
once,TRBJ2-5,TRBD2,TRBV6-1,TGTGCCAGCAGTGAGTTAGCGGGACCTCTGTACCAAGAGACCCAGTACTTC,CASSELAGPLYQETQYF
.,TRBJ1-2,TRBD1,TRBV7-2,TGTGCCAGCAGCTTAGCGGGGTCAGGGGGCTTATATGGCTACACCTTC,CASSLAGSGGLYGYTF
.,TRBJ1-2,TRBD1,TRBV13,TGTGCCAGCAGACAGGGGGCGAGGGGCTACACCTTC,CASRQGARGYTF
.,TRBJ2-5,.,TRBV2,TGTGCCAGCTCAGGTAGCGTCGAAGAGACCCAGTACTTC,CASSGSVEETQYF
.,TRBJ1-5,.,TRBV7-3,TGTGCCAGCAGCCAGGGTGACCGACCGAATCAGCCCCAGCATTTT,CASSQGDRPNQPQHF
.,TRBJ2-1,.,TRBV6-5,TGTGCCAGCAGTACCACTAGGACCTCCTACAATGAGCAGTTCTTC,CASSTTRTSYNEQFF
.,TRBJ1-1,.,TRBV9,TGTGCCAGCAGCGCGGGGGGTGACAGTGAAGCTTTCTTT,CASSAGGDSEAFF
few,TRBJ1-1,.,TRBV5-1,TGCGCCAGCAGCCCCGGACAGCCGAACACTGAAGCTTTCTTT,CASSPGQPNTEAFF
.,TRBJ1-3,.,TRBV12-3/TRBV12-4,TGTGCCATCCTCTCTGGAAACACCATATATTTT,CAILSGNTIYF